The rows below give T cell receptor beta chains drawn from one sample of a study of PD-1 blockade in classical Hodgkin lymphoma. Assay used: immunoSEQ multiplex PCR; TCRdb lists only in-frame clones, some missing. The sample carries some 64,000 clones, roughly 88% recorded once. This material consisted of peripheral blood mononuclear cells (PBMCs), taken at baseline. The receptors were sampled from a human donor with classical Hodgkin lymphoma. Both conserved end residues are part of each CDR3. A D gene is named only where the DNA matches it firmly. Size values are once, few and many counts, or a class for expanded clones, and some rows have none.

TRBJ2-7	.	TRBV10-1	.	12	CASSGGSHEQYF	TGCGCCAGCAGTGGAGGGTCCCACGAGCAGTACTTC
TRBJ2-3	.	TRBV5-6	.	17	CASVLTRHRMRTDTQYF	TGTGCCAGCGTACTTACCCGACATAGAATGAGGACAGATACGCAGTATTTT
TRBJ2-7	.	TRBV27	.	13	CASTGVGGYEQYF	TGTGCCAGTACGGGGGTGGGGGGCTACGAGCAGTACTTC
TRBJ1-3	.	TRBV29-1	.	12	CSGGTSGNTIYF	TGCAGCGGGGGGACCTCTGGAAACACCATATATTTT
TRBJ1-1	.	TRBV28	TRBD1	13	CASSPPGQGPAFF	TGTGCCAGCAGTCCTCCGGGACAGGGACCGGCTTTCTTT
TRBJ1-4	.	TRBV9	.	14	CASSVGQINEKLFF	TGTGCCAGCAGCGTAGGACAGATAAATGAAAAACTGTTTTTT
TRBJ2-1	.	TRBV15	.	15	CATSRGGEDWDEQFF	TGTGCCACCAGCCGTGGGGGCGAGGATTGGGATGAGCAGTTCTTC
TRBJ1-6	.	TRBV6-5	TRBD1	14	CASGGRGQGSPLHF	TGTGCCAGCGGGGGCAGGGGGCAGGGTTCACCCCTCCACTTT
TRBJ1-4	.	TRBV18	.	12	CASSPGNEKLFF	TGTGCCAGCTCGCCGGGGAATGAAAAACTGTTTTTT
TRBJ2-1	once	TRBV5-4	TRBD2	15	CASSLGSGGINEQFF	TGTGCCAGCAGCTTGGGGAGCGGGGGGATCAATGAGCAGTTCTTC
TRBJ2-7	.	TRBV5-5	TRBD1	14	CASSPTDRDYEQYF	TGTGCCAGCAGCCCTACCGACAGGGATTACGAGCAGTACTTC
TRBJ2-2	.	TRBV5-4	.	13	CASSLLNTGELFF	TGTGCCAGCAGCCTACTGAACACCGGGGAGCTGTTTTTT
TRBJ2-3	.	TRBV11-3	.	10	CASSTDTQYF	TGTGCCAGCAGCACAGATACGCAGTATTTT
TRBJ1-1	.	TRBV6-1	.	15	CASSEVWTEGTEAFF	TGTGCCAGCAGTGAAGTTTGGACTGAAGGGACTGAAGCTTTCTTT
TRBJ1-3	.	TRBV29-1	.	11	CSVDWGNTIYF	TGCAGCGTTGACTGGGGAAACACCATATATTTT
TRBJ1-6	once	TRBV4-1	.	17	CASSQDRRAGYNSPLHF	TGCGCCAGCAGCCAAGACCGGCGGGCCGGTTATAATTCACCCCTCCACTTT
TRBJ1-4	.	TRBV19	.	11	CASGTNEKLFF	TGTGCCAGCGGAACTAATGAAAAACTGTTTTTT
TRBJ2-7	.	TRBV9	.	14	CASSVSDISYEQYF	TGTGCCAGCAGCGTAAGCGACATCTCCTACGAGCAGTACTTC
TRBJ1-1	.	TRBV11-2	.	13	CASSWSVGTEAFF	TGTGCCAGCAGCTGGAGTGTAGGAACTGAAGCTTTCTTT
TRBJ2-4	.	TRBV5-6	.	15	CASSSYQGLVTIQYF	TGTGCCAGCAGCTCGTACCAAGGACTGGTCACCATTCAGTACTTC
TRBJ2-2	.	TRBV5-1	TRBD2	16	CASSLVAGVHTGELFF	TGCGCCAGCAGCTTGGTAGCGGGGGTCCACACCGGGGAGCTGTTTTTT
TRBJ2-1	.	TRBV7-9	TRBD2	15	CASSLVLAGDNEQFF	TGTGCCAGCAGCTTAGTTCTAGCGGGGGACAATGAGCAGTTCTTC